The clone carrying this T cell receptor beta chain was recorded many times. Antigen unknown. cDNA libraries of TCR beta carried unique molecular identifiers. MiXCR, applied by TCRdb to the PCR reads, yields one record per CDR3 protein. This table has around 770,000 distinct CDR3 sequences, about 45% appearing once. This sample is drawn from a study of post-analysis software for immune sequencing data. Study conclusions and caveats: TRBV5-6, TRBV5-1 and TRBV20-1 were among four or five TRBV segments more frequent in patients than controls. Multiple sclerosis was associated with a significant reduction in normalized Chao1 diversity relative to controls.

Trimming cost V 5 bases and J 1 base, with 5 bases left between them. From germline, CDR1 is SEHNR and CDR2 FQNEAQ (reference sequence). The CDR3 has 12 amino acids. The sequence derives from a girl aged 5-17 years with multiple sclerosis. The specimen sequenced was blood. This rearrangement joins TRBV7-9 to TRBJ2-5; D gene unclear. The CDR3 sequence: CASSPVQETQYF. Here the CDR3 DNA reads TGTGCCAGCAGCCCGGTCCAAGAGACCCAGTACTTC.